This TCR beta chain was sequenced in a study of CD8 T cells in Susac syndrome. Stable or active relapsing-remitting multiple sclerosis, untreated and meeting revised McDonald criteria, defined the controls. Purification of the CD8+ and CD4+ T cells relied on negative isolation, and TEMRA cells underwent FACS enrichment. Germline CDR1 is MNHNS and CDR2 is SASEGT. Losses at the gene ends were 1 base for V and 6 bases for J; bases not matched to a gene: 8. The CDR3 consists of 16 residues. RNA in amounts of roughly 0.5 to 1 ug was reverse transcribed with random hexamers. It was immunoSEQ multiplex PCR that amplified TCR beta CDR3 across 54 Vbeta and 13 Jbeta. TCRdb redid the calling of the immunoSEQ multiplex PCR reads with MiXCR, one entry per CDR3 protein. The sample contains some 130,000 distinct CDR3 sequences, roughly 94% of which appear only once.

The sequence came from a human donor with multiple sclerosis. Sequencing was performed on CD4+ T cells from PBMCs. J is TRBJ1-5 and V is TRBV6-1; 8 bases match TRBD1. CDR3 bases: TGTGCCAGCAGTGAAGTCGGACAGGGAAGGACTCAGCCCCAGCATTTT. It translates to CASSEVGQGRTQPQHF.